A selection of T cell receptor beta chains follows, all from one sample in a study of blood T cell repertoires in COVID-19. Using immunoSEQ multiplex PCR, the repertoire was profiled, and TCRdb retains in-frame clones only, with some absent. The sample holds a few hundred thousand clones, 75% to 85% seen once. The specimen sequenced was PBMCs or T cells enriched from blood (not recorded which). The receptor set was obtained from a man younger than 45 with acute COVID-19. CDR3s include the opening cysteine and the closing phenylalanine or tryptophan. The D gene is left open where the match is weak. Size is stated for part of the rows, as once, few or many counts, or as a class when the clone is expanded.

J: TRBJ1-2; V: TRBV14; D: -; size: -; CDR3: CASSQGGQGGGGYTF; DNA: TGTGCCAGCAGCCAAGGGGGGCAGGGCGGCGGCGGCTACACCTTC
J: TRBJ2-3; V: TRBV9; D: -; size: -; CDR3: CASSAYLRDTQYF; DNA: TGTGCCAGCAGCGCCTATCTCAGGGATACGCAGTATTTT
J: TRBJ1-5; V: TRBV2; D: TRBD1; size: once; CDR3: CASTTHQGARDQPQHF; DNA: TGTGCCAGCACGACCCACCAGGGGGCGCGGGATCAGCCCCAGCATTTT
J: TRBJ2-2; V: TRBV18; D: -; size: few; CDR3: CASSLREASGELFF; DNA: TGTGCCAGCTCACTTCGGGAAGCTTCCGGGGAGCTGTTTTTT
J: TRBJ1-1; V: TRBV3-1/TRBV3-2; D: -; size: few; CDR3: CASSRSGGPEAFF; DNA: TGTGCCAGCAGCCGAAGCGGAGGGCCTGAAGCTTTCTTT
J: TRBJ1-6; V: TRBV5-6; D: -; size: -; CDR3: CASSLGRAYNSPLHF; DNA: TGTGCCAGCAGCTTAGGCAGGGCCTATAATTCACCCCTCCACTTT
J: TRBJ2-7; V: TRBV6-5; D: TRBD2; size: -; CDR3: CASKGGGAGEQYF; DNA: TGTGCCAGCAAAGGCGGGGGGGCAGGGGAGCAGTACTTC
J: TRBJ1-3; V: TRBV3-1/TRBV3-2; D: TRBD1; size: -; CDR3: CASSQTDRGNTIYF; DNA: TGTGCCAGCAGCCAGACGGACAGGGGAAACACCATATATTTT
J: TRBJ1-5; V: TRBV28; D: TRBD1; size: -; CDR3: CASISGTDSNQPQHF; DNA: TGTGCCAGCATCTCGGGGACAGATAGCAATCAGCCCCAGCATTTT
J: TRBJ1-1; V: TRBV6-4; D: -; size: -; CDR3: CASSDSHGVGTEAFF; DNA: TGTGCCAGCAGTGACTCGCACGGGGTAGGCACTGAAGCTTTCTTT
J: TRBJ2-1; V: TRBV7-6; D: TRBD2; size: -; CDR3: CASSLAAGGPSYNEQFF; DNA: TGTGCCAGCAGCTTAGCGGCGGGGGGGCCCTCCTACAATGAGCAGTTCTTC
J: TRBJ2-1; V: TRBV12-5; D: -; size: -; CDR3: CASGLTTSYNEQFF; DNA: TGTGCTAGTGGTTTGACGACATCATACAATGAGCAGTTCTTC
J: TRBJ2-2; V: TRBV5-1; D: TRBD1; size: -; CDR3: CASSLSGTGTGELFF; DNA: TGCGCCAGCAGCTTGAGTGGGACAGGGACCGGGGAGCTGTTTTTT
J: TRBJ1-2; V: TRBV19; D: -; size: -; CDR3: CASSERTVDGYTF; DNA: TGTGCCAGTAGTGAGCGGACTGTAGATGGCTACACCTTC
J: TRBJ2-1; V: TRBV5-1; D: -; size: -; CDR3: CASSLDGMGEQFF; DNA: TGCGCCAGCAGCTTAGACGGGATGGGTGAGCAGTTCTTC
J: TRBJ1-5; V: TRBV5-1; D: -; size: -; CDR3: CASSLQGTAQQPQHF; DNA: TGCGCCAGCTCACTACAGGGAACGGCCCAGCAGCCCCAGCATTTT
J: TRBJ2-3; V: TRBV7-3; D: TRBD1; size: -; CDR3: CASSVNRGDTQYF; DNA: TGTGCCAGCAGCGTCAACAGGGGTGATACGCAGTATTTT
J: TRBJ2-7; V: TRBV9; D: -; size: once; CDR3: CASSPGGYEQYF; DNA: TGTGCCAGCAGCCCCGGGGGTTACGAGCAGTACTTC
J: TRBJ2-3; V: TRBV19; D: -; size: -; CDR3: CASSGPPPTDTQYF; DNA: TGTGCCAGTAGTGGGCCCCCCCCCACAGATACGCAGTATTTT
J: TRBJ2-1; V: TRBV3-1/TRBV3-2; D: -; size: few; CDR3: CASSRTTGGEYSYNEQFF; DNA: TGTGCCAGCAGCCGAACTACAGGGGGGGAGTATTCCTACAATGAGCAGTTCTTC
J: TRBJ1-5; V: TRBV29-1; D: -; size: -; CDR3: CSVGGQGRQPQHF; DNA: TGCAGCGTTGGGGGTCAGGGGAGACAGCCCCAGCATTTT
J: TRBJ1-5; V: TRBV29-1; D: -; size: -; CDR3: CSVQDLIGEPQHF; DNA: TGCAGCGTTCAGGACTTAATAGGAGAACCCCAGCATTTT
J: TRBJ1-3; V: TRBV6-5; D: TRBD1; size: -; CDR3: CASNSRGPGTIYF; DNA: TGTGCCAGCAATAGTAGGGGGCCAGGGACCATATATTTT
J: TRBJ2-1; V: TRBV6-5; D: -; size: -; CDR3: CASSLTDLSYNEQFF; DNA: TGTGCCAGCAGTCTGACAGATCTCTCCTACAATGAGCAGTTCTTC
J: TRBJ1-4; V: TRBV3-1/TRBV3-2; D: -; size: -; CDR3: CASGGGLTNEKLFF; DNA: TGTGCCAGTGGGGGAGGGCTAACTAATGAAAAACTGTTTTTT
J: TRBJ2-7; V: TRBV6-4; D: -; size: -; CDR3: CASSESAGGSHEQYF; DNA: TGTGCCAGCAGTGAGTCGGCAGGAGGGTCCCACGAGCAGTACTTC
J: TRBJ2-1; V: TRBV5-1; D: TRBD2; size: -; CDR3: CASSYTSGAYNEQFF; DNA: TGCGCCAGCAGCTATACTAGCGGAGCCTACAATGAGCAGTTCTTC
J: TRBJ2-2; V: TRBV11-3; D: -; size: -; CDR3: CASSLAGTGELFF; DNA: TGTGCCAGCAGCTTAGCAGGGACCGGGGAGCTGTTTTTT
J: TRBJ1-2; V: TRBV5-6; D: TRBD1; size: -; CDR3: CASSYTGGGGYTF; DNA: TGTGCCAGCAGTTATACAGGGGGAGGCGGCTACACCTTC
J: TRBJ2-1; V: TRBV10-3; D: TRBD2; size: -; CDR3: CAISGGDGGVGYNEQFF; DNA: TGTGCCATCAGCGGAGGGGACGGGGGGGTAGGGTACAATGAGCAGTTCTTC
J: TRBJ1-1; V: TRBV13; D: -; size: once; CDR3: CASSPPRGASTEAFF; DNA: TGTGCCAGCAGCCCCCCCCGGGGGGCGAGCACTGAAGCTTTCTTT
J: TRBJ2-7; V: TRBV6-5; D: TRBD1; size: -; CDR3: CASSPGQGYYEQYF; DNA: TGTGCCAGCAGCCCGGGACAGGGGTACTACGAGCAGTACTTC
J: TRBJ2-3; V: TRBV6-5; D: -; size: -; CDR3: CASGRGEDTQYF; DNA: TGTGCCAGCGGCCGAGGTGAAGATACGCAGTATTTT
J: TRBJ1-2; V: TRBV9; D: TRBD1; size: -; CDR3: CASSVEGTASPLYGYTF; DNA: TGTGCCAGCAGCGTAGAAGGGACAGCTTCCCCCCTTTATGGCTACACCTTC
J: TRBJ2-3; V: TRBV5-1; D: TRBD2; size: -; CDR3: CATRDGTSGTDTQYF; DNA: TGCGCCACACGGGATGGTACTAGCGGCACAGATACGCAGTATTTT
J: TRBJ2-5; V: TRBV6-1; D: TRBD1; size: -; CDR3: CASSGQAAGTAQETQYF; DNA: TGTGCCAGCAGTGGACAGGCTGCCGGGACAGCCCAAGAGACCCAGTACTTC
J: TRBJ2-4; V: TRBV9; D: TRBD2; size: -; CDR3: CASSVSGTSKNIQYF; DNA: TGTGCCAGCAGCGTTAGCGGGACGTCCAAAAACATTCAGTACTTC
J: TRBJ1-5; V: TRBV28; D: TRBD1; size: -; CDR3: CASSPWAAGQGWNQPQHF; DNA: TGTGCCAGCAGTCCATGGGCGGCGGGACAGGGGTGGAACCAGCCCCAGCATTTT
J: TRBJ1-5; V: TRBV19; D: -; size: -; CDR3: CASRRGHRQPQHF; DNA: TGTGCCAGCAGACGCGGTCATCGGCAGCCCCAGCATTTT
J: TRBJ1-1; V: TRBV29-1; D: -; size: -; CDR3: CSVLPVAGRDTEAFF; DNA: TGCAGCGTTTTACCCGTCGCAGGGAGGGACACTGAAGCTTTCTTT
J: TRBJ2-7; V: TRBV14; D: -; size: -; CDR3: CASSQASSVLYEQYF; DNA: TGTGCCAGCAGCCAAGCTTCTAGCGTGCTTTACGAGCAGTACTTC
J: TRBJ1-1; V: TRBV29-1; D: -; size: -; CDR3: CSVRRGPLNTEAFF; DNA: TGCAGCGTGAGGCGGGGACCCTTGAACACTGAAGCTTTCTTT
J: TRBJ1-2; V: TRBV19; D: TRBD1; size: -; CDR3: CASSIGQGALIYGYTF; DNA: TGTGCCAGTAGTATCGGACAGGGGGCGCTTATCTATGGCTACACCTTC
J: TRBJ1-6; V: TRBV18; D: -; size: -; CDR3: CASSPLPGLTNSPLHF; DNA: TGTGCCAGCTCACCACTTCCGGGACTTACTAATTCACCCCTCCACTTT
J: TRBJ2-3; V: TRBV5-1; D: -; size: -; CDR3: CASSLDGGATDTQYF; DNA: TGCGCCAGCAGCTTGGATGGGGGCGCGACAGATACGCAGTATTTT
J: TRBJ2-5; V: TRBV7-3; D: TRBD1; size: -; CDR3: CASSSTGGETQYF; DNA: TGTGCCAGCAGCTCCACAGGGGGAGAGACCCAGTACTTC
J: TRBJ1-5; V: TRBV10-1; D: -; size: -; CDR3: CATLRGPQHF; DNA: TGCGCCACCCTAAGAGGGCCCCAGCATTTT
J: TRBJ2-2; V: TRBV3-1/TRBV3-2; D: -; size: -; CDR3: CASSRLEVRELFF; DNA: TGTGCCAGCAGCCGTCTCGAGGTGCGGGAGCTGTTTTTT
J: TRBJ1-1; V: TRBV15; D: TRBD1; size: once; CDR3: CATSRGGQGPEAFF; DNA: TGTGCCACCAGCAGAGGAGGACAGGGCCCTGAAGCTTTCTTT
J: TRBJ2-5; V: TRBV11-3; D: -; size: -; CDR3: CASKGPGEETQYF; DNA: TGTGCCAGCAAGGGGCCGGGGGAAGAGACCCAGTACTTC